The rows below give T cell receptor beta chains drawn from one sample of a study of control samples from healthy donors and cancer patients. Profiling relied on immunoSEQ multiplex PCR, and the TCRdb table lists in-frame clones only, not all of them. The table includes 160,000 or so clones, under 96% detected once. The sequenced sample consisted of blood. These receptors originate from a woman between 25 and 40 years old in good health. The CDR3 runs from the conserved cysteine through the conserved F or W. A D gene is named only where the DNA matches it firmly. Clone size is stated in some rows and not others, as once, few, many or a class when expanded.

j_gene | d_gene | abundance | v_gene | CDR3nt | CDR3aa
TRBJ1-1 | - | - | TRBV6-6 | TGTGCCAGCAGTACCCCCGAAGCAGGAGCTGAAGCTTTCTTT | CASSTPEAGAEAFF
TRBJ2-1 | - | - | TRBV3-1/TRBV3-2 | TGTGCCAGCAGCCCAACTTCTGTGGGGAAGCAGTTCTTC | CASSPTSVGKQFF
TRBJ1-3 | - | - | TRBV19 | TGTGCCAGTAGTATATGGAGCAGCTCTGGAAACACCATATATTTT | CASSIWSSSGNTIYF
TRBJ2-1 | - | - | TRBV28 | TGTGCCAGCAGTTGGAGGTCCGCTAGCGTTAACAATGAGCAGTTCTTC | CASSWRSASVNNEQFF
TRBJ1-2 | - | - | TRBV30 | TGTGCCCGTACGGATGGGTTCGGAGGCTACACCTTC | CARTDGFGGYTF
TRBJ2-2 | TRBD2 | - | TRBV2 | TGTGCCAGCAAGTGGGCTAGCGGAGCGAACACCGGGGAGCTGTTTTTT | CASKWASGANTGELFF
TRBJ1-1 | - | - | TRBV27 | TGTGCCAGCAGACCCCCGGGACAATTGAACACTGAAGCTTTCTTT | CASRPPGQLNTEAFF
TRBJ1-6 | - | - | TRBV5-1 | TGCGCCAGCAGCCGTGGTTGGGAAAGGCCGGGTGGGTCCTATAATTCACCCCTCCACTTT | CASSRGWERPGGSYNSPLHF
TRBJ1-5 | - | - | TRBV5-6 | TGTGACCGTGGGCCCCAGCATTTT | CDRGPQHF
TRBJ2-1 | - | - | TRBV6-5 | TGTGCCAGCAGTTCCATAGAGTCCAGTGAGCAGTTCTTC | CASSSIESSEQFF
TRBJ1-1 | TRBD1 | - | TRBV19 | TGTGCCAGTACAATCCGACAGGGGCCAATGAACACTGAAGCTTTCTTT | CASTIRQGPMNTEAFF
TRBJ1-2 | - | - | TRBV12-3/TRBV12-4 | TGTGCCAGCTACCAGACCGGGAGAGGCTACACCTTC | CASYQTGRGYTF
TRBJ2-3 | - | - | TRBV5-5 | TGTGCCAGCAGCTTGGGTCAGGGCTTTAGCACAGATACGCAGTATTTT | CASSLGQGFSTDTQYF
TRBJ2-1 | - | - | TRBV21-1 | TGTGCCAGCAGCAAAGACGCGGGGGTCCGGGGGAATGAGCAGTTCTTC | CASSKDAGVRGNEQFF
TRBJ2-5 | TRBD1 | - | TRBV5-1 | TGCGCCAGCAGCTTGGGAGGAGCCCAGGGGGCGCTGGGAGAGACCCAGTACTTC | CASSLGGAQGALGETQYF
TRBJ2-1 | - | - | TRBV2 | TGTGCCAGCAGAGAAGAGGGACCCTACAATGAGCAGTTCTTC | CASREEGPYNEQFF
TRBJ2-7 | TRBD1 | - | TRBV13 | TGTGCCAGCAGCCCAGCCCGCCTCGGGACAGGGTCCTACGAGCAGTACTTC | CASSPARLGTGSYEQYF
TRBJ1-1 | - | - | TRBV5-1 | TGCGCCAGCAGCTCCGAAAAGAACGGGGGGAACACTGAAGCTTTCTTT | CASSSEKNGGNTEAFF
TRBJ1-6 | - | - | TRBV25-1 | TGTGCCAGCAGCGAAGGAGGAGGGGCACATTCACCCCTCCACTTT | CASSEGGGAHSPLHF
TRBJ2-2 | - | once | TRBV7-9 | TGTGCCAGCAGCGCTCCGGGACTGTTGGACACCGGGGAGCTGTTTTTT | CASSAPGLLDTGELFF
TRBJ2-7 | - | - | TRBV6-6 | TGTGCCAGCAGTTACTCCCCCACAGGGTGGAGCTACGAGCAGTACTTC | CASSYSPTGWSYEQYF
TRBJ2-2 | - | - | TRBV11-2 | TGTGCCAGCAGCTCGAGGGTAGCGTCGTCTACCGGGGAGCTGTTTTTT | CASSSRVASSTGELFF
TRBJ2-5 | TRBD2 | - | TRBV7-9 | TGTGCCAGCAGCCGGGTCGGGGGGGTCGGAGAGACCCAGTACTTC | CASSRVGGVGETQYF
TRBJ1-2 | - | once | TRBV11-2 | TGTGCCAGCAGCTTAGAGGGGGTAGGGGGCTACACCTTC | CASSLEGVGGYTF
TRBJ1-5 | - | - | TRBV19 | TGTGCCAGTAGTATTATCGGGGAGTGGAGCAATCAGCCCCAGCATTTT | CASSIIGEWSNQPQHF
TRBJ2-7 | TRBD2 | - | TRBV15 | TGTGCCACCAGCAGACCCCCAGCGGGGAGCTACGAGCAGTACTTC | CATSRPPAGSYEQYF
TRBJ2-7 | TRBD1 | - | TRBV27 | TGTGCCAGCAGGCCAACACGGGACAGTCATACCCAGTACTTC | CASRPTRDSHTQYF
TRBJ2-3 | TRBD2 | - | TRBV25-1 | TGTGCCAGCAGTGAACTAGCGGGAAGACTCACAGATACGCAGTATTTT | CASSELAGRLTDTQYF
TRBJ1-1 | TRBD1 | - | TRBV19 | TGTGCCAGTACTATATGGACAGGCAACACTGAAGCTTTCTTT | CASTIWTGNTEAFF
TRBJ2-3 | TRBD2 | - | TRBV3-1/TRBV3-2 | TGTGCCAGCAGCCAAGGGAATGTCCTAGCGGAGGACCAGTCTACGCAGTATTTT | CASSQGNVLAEDQSTQYF
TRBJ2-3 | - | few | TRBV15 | TGTGCCACCAGCAGAGACGGCAGGGAAACAGATACGCAGTATTTT | CATSRDGRETDTQYF
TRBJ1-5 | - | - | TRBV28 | TGTGCCAGCAGTTTCGCAGGCAATGGGCCCCAGCATTTT | CASSFAGNGPQHF
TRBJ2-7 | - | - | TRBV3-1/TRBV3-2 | TGTGCCAGCAGCCCTTGGAGGGGGGACGAGCAGTACTTC | CASSPWRGDEQYF
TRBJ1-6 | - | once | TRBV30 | TGTGCCTGGAGTGTAAATATGGGGGGGTGGAACTCACCCCTCCACTTT | CAWSVNMGGWNSPLHF
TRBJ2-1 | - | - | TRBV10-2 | TGCGCCAGCAGTGACGACTACTTGGTCTATAGTGAGCAGTTCTTC | CASSDDYLVYSEQFF
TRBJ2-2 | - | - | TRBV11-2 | TGTGCCAGCAGCCAGGCCGGGGGGCCCTACACCGGGGAGCTGTTTTTT | CASSQAGGPYTGELFF
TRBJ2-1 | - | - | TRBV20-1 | TGCAGTGCGTGGAATTACAATGAGCAGTTCTTC | CSAWNYNEQFF
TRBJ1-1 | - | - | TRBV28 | TGTGCCAGCAGTTTCGTAAACACTGAAGCTTTCTTT | CASSFVNTEAFF
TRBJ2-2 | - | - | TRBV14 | TGTGCCAGCAGCCCTTATAGGGGAACGAACACCGGGGAGCTGTTTTTT | CASSPYRGTNTGELFF
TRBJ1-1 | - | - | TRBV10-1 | TGCGCCAGCAGCCCGACAGTTAACACTGAAGCTTTCTTT | CASSPTVNTEAFF
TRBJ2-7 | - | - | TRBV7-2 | TGTGCCAGCAGCTTACCCCCCCACTACGAGGAGCAGTACTTC | CASSLPPHYEEQYF
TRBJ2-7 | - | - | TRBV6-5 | TGTGCCAGCAGCTATCAGACAGGCAGCGAGCAGTACTTC | CASSYQTGSEQYF
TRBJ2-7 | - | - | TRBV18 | TGTGCCAGCTCACAACAGAGAAAGACCTACGAGCAGTACTTC | CASSQQRKTYEQYF
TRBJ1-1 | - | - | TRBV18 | TGTGCCAGCTCACTGGGCCATGAAGCTTTCTTT | CASSLGHEAFF
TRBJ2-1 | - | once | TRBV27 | TGTGCCAGCAGTCCCCTCGACCGGGGACCTTACAATGAGCAGTTCTTC | CASSPLDRGPYNEQFF
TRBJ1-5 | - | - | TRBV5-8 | TGTGCCAGCAGCTTTGAATTGTCGACATTCAGCAATCAGCCCCAGCATTTT | CASSFELSTFSNQPQHF
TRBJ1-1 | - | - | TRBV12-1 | TGTGCCAGCAGCCTCGGACAGATAAGGCCGATTCATTTCGCTGAAGCTTTCTTT | CASSLGQIRPIHFAEAFF
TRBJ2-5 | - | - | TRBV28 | TGTGCCAGCAGTGACGGCGCACGAGAAGGGGTAGAGACCCAGTACTTC | CASSDGAREGVETQYF
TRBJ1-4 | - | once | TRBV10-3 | TGTGCCATCAGTGAAAATACAGGGTTAGATGAAAAACTGTTTTTT | CAISENTGLDEKLFF
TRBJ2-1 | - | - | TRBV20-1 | TGCAGTGCTAGTATCGAACTCTGGGGGTCCGATGAGCAGTTCTTC | CSASIELWGSDEQFF
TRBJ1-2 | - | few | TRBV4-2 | TGTGCCAGCTCCGGTGTTGACGGGGCCACGATCGCTAACTATGGCTACACCTTC | CASSGVDGATIANYGYTF
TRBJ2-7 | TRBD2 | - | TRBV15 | TGTGCCACCAGCACGGTAGCGGGAGGGCCTTACGAGCAGTACTTC | CATSTVAGGPYEQYF
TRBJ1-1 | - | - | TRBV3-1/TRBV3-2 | TGTGCCAGCAGCCAAGATCTCCACAGCCTGAACACTGAAGCTTTCTTT | CASSQDLHSLNTEAFF
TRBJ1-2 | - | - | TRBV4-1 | TGCGCCAGCAGCCAAGGGGCCTTGGATCAGGGCTATGGCTACACCTTC | CASSQGALDQGYGYTF
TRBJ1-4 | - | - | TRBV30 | TGTGCCTGGAGTGTAGTGGCGGACCTAGAAAAACTGTTTTTT | CAWSVVADLEKLFF
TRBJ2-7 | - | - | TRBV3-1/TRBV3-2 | TGTGCCAGCAGCGTCGACTTCAGGGGGGCTACCTACGAGCAGTACTTC | CASSVDFRGATYEQYF
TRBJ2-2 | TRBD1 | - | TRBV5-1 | TGCGCCAGCAGCAAGGACAGGGGGAACACCGGGGAGCTGTTTTTT | CASSKDRGNTGELFF
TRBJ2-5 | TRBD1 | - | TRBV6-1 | TGTGCCAGCAGTGACGACAGGGGGCTTCAGGAGACCCAGTACTTC | CASSDDRGLQETQYF
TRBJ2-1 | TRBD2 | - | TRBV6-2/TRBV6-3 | TGTGCCAGCAGTTCCCGGGTAGCGGGGAAATACAATGAGCAGTTCTTC | CASSSRVAGKYNEQFF
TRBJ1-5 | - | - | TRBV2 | TGTGCCAGCACCAGAAGCAATCAGCCCCAGCATTTT | CASTRSNQPQHF